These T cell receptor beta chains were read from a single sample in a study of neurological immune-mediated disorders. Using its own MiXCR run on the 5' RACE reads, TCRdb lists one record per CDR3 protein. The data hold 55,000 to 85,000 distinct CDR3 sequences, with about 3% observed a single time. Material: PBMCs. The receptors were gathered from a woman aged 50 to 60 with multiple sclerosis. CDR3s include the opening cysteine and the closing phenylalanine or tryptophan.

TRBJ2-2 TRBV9 CASSVGQNTGELFF
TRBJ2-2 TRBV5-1 CASETGGMNTGELFF
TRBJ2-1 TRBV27 CASSRRWGGEQFF
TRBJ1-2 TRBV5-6 CASSEQYLYGYTF
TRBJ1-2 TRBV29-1 CSVPGPRGYTF
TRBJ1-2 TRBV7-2 CASSLEVQGNGYTF
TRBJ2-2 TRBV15 CATSYPEGAGTGELFF
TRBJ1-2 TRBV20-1 CSARDAGYGYTF
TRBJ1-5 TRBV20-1 CSARDDRHNQPQHF
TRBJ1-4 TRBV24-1 CATSDPTQGGEKLFF
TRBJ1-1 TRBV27 CASRAGGRNTEAFF